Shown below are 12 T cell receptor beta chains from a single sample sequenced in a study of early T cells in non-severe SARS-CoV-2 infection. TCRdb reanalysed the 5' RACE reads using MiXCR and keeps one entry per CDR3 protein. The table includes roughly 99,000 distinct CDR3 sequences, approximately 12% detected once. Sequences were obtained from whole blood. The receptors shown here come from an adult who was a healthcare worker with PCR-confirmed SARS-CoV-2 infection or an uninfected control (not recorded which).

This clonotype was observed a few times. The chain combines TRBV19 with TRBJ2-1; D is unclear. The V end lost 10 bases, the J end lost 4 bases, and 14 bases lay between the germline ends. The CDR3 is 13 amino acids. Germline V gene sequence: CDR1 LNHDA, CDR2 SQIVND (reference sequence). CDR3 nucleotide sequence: TGTGCCACCGCCCAGGTGGGGTACAATGAGCAGTTCTTC. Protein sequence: CATAQVGYNEQFF.

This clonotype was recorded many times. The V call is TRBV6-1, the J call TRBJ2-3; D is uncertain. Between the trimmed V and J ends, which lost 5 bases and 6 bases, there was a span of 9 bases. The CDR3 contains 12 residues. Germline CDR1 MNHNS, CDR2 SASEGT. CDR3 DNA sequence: TGTGCCAGCAGTTCAGCCGGGGATACGCAGTATTTT. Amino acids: CASSSAGDTQYF.

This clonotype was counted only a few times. The CDR3 sequence is CASRNSEYNEQFF. For the CDR3, the DNA is TGCGCCAGCAGAAATAGCGAGTACAATGAGCAGTTCTTC. The chain joins TRBV10-2 to TRBJ2-1; D may be TRBD2 (5 bases). CDR1 and CDR2 (germline): WSHSY, SAAADI. V lost 6 bases and J lost 4, with 10 bases in between. This CDR3 is 13 amino acids long.

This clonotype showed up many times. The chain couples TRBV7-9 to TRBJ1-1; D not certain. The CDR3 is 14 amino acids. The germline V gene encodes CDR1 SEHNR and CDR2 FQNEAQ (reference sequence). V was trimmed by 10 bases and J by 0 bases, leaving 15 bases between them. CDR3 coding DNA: TGTGCCACTAAGAAGGGTAACATGAACACTGAAGCTTTCTTT. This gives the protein CATKKGNMNTEAFF. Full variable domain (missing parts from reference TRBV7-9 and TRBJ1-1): DTGVSQNPRHKITKRGQNVTFRCDPISEHNRLYWYRQTLGQGPEFLTYFQNEAQLEKSRLLSDRFSAERPKGSFSTLEIQRTEQGDSAMYLCATKKGNMNTEAFFGQGTRLTVV.

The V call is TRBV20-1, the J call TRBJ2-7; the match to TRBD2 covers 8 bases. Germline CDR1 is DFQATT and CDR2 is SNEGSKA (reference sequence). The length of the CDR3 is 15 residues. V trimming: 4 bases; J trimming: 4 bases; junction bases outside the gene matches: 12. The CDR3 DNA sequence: TGCAGTGCTAAGGGGCCGGGAGGGCCTGATTACGAGCAGTACTTC. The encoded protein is CSAKGPGGPDYEQYF.

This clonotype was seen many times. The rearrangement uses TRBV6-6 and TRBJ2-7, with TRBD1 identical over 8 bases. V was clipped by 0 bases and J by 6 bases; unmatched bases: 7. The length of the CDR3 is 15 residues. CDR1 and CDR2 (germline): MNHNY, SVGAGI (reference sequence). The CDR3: CASSYSATGVFEQYF. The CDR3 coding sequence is TGTGCCAGCAGTTACTCCGCGACAGGGGTATTCGAGCAGTACTTC.

The CDR3 loop reads CASSFRDPGSEKLFF. The CDR3 DNA follows: TGCGCCAGCAGCTTCCGGGACCCCGGGAGTGAAAAACTGTTTTTT. V usage is TRBV5-1 and J usage is TRBJ1-4, with D possibly being TRBD1 (5 bases). The V and J ends lost 2 bases and 7 bases respectively, with 15 bases between them. This CDR3 has 15 amino acids. Germline CDR1 reads SGHRS; CDR2 reads YFSETQ.

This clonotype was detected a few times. The CDR3 bases are TGCAGTGCTAGACCTGTGACAGGCCCCGGGGAGCTGTTTTTT. Translating gives CSARPVTGPGELFF. The rearrangement links TRBV20-1 to TRBJ2-2, with a tentative D call TRBD1 (6 bases). Germline loops: CDR1 DFQATT, CDR2 SNEGSKA (reference sequence). There are 14 residues in the CDR3. Trimming pared 2 bases from V and 6 bases from J, leaving 13 bases between.

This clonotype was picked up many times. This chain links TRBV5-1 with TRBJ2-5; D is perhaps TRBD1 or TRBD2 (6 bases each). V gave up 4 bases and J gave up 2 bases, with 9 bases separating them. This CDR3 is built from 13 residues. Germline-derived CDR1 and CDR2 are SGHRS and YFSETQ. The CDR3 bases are TGCGCCAGCAGCCGGAGGGGGCAAGAGACCCAGTACTTC. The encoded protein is CASSRRGQETQYF.

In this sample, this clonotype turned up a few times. CDR3 residues: CASSLEGGPVTEAFF. The CDR3 coding sequence is TGTGCCAGCAGTTTGGAGGGAGGACCGGTCACTGAAGCTTTCTTT. The chain uses TRBV27 and TRBJ1-1; D is unresolved. Germline V gene sequence: CDR1 MNHEY, CDR2 SMNVEV (reference sequence). The V and J ends lost 3 bases and 4 bases respectively, with 15 bases between them. The CDR3 runs to 15 residues.

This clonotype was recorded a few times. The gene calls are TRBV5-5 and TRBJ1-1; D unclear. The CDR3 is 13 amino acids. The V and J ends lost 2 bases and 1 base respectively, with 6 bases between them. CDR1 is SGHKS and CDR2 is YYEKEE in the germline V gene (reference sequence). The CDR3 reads CASSFRQNTEAFF. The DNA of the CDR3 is TGTGCCAGCAGCTTTCGACAGAACACTGAAGCTTTCTTT. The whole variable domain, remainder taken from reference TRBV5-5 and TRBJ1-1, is DAGVTQSPTHLIKTRGQQVTLRCSPISGHKSVSWYQQVLGQGPQFIFQYYEKEERGRGNFPDRFSARQFPNYSSELNVNALLLGDSALYLCASSFRQNTEAFFGQGTRLTVV.

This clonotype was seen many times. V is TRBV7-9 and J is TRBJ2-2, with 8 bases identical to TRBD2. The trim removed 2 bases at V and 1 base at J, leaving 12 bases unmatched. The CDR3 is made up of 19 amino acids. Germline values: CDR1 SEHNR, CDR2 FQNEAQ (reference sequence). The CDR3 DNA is TGTGCCAGCAGCTTAAGAATTTTCGCGGGAGGCCGGAACACCGGGGAGCTGTTTTTT. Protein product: CASSLRIFAGGRNTGELFF.